This T cell receptor beta chain was captured by sequencing in a study of beta chain features in type 1 diabetes. What was sequenced were expressed TCRB transcripts, since all of the isolated RNA had been reverse transcribed. Here immunoSEQ multiplex PCR was the method, and the copy in TCRdb shows in-frame clones only, minus some. The sample records about 930,000 clones, roughly 17% being singletons. The TCR originated in a woman between 18 and 29 years old in good health. The sample consisted of naive CD4+ T cells from blood.

This CDR3 reads CASSRIMGDQETQYF. The CDR3 DNA reads as TGTGCCAGCTCACGCATCATGGGGGACCAAGAGACCCAGTACTTC. The chain carries TRBV18 and TRBJ2-5; D assignment may be TRBD1 or TRBD2 (5 bases each). Germline V gene sequence: CDR1 KGHSH, CDR2 LQKENI. The CDR3 consists of 15 residues. Deletions cut 4 bases from V and 0 bases from J, with 12 bases between.